This passage covers 21 T cell receptor beta chains from one sample sequenced in a study of cytomegalovirus exposure and HLA in healthy donors. It was with 60 Vbeta and 13 Jbeta primers that the PCR ran. Only in-frame clones appear in the TCRdb table, and some are missing; sequencing was by immunoSEQ multiplex PCR. The sample lists 150,000 to 200,000 clones, 60% to 80% occurring once. Sequenced input: PBMCs. The source of these receptors is a woman aged 50 to 60 in good health and CMV-seropositive.

The V gene is TRBV5-1, the J gene TRBJ2-3, with D possibly matching TRBD2 (6 bases). Germline V gene sequence: CDR1 SGHRS, CDR2 YFSETQ. CDR3 length: 14 amino acids. The V end lost 4 bases, the J end lost 0 bases, and 9 bases lay between the germline ends. CDR3 nucleotides: TGCGCCAGCAGCCCCGGGACTAGCACAGATACGCAGTATTTT. It specifies CASSPGTSTDTQYF. Drawing the rest from reference TRBV5-1 and TRBJ2-3, the complete variable domain is KAGVTQTPRYLIKTRGQQVTLSCSPISGHRSVSWYQQTPGQGLQFLFEYFSETQRNKGNFPGRFSGRQFSNSRSEMNVSTLELGDSALYLCASSPGTSTDTQYFGPGTRLTVL.

The gene calls are TRBV7-8 and TRBJ2-2; TRBD2 matches 7 bases. The CDR3 is made up of 16 amino acids. Unmatched junction bases numbered 5, after V lost 4 bases and J lost 0 bases. CDR1 and CDR2 from the germline V gene are SGHVS and FQNEAQ. The CDR3 DNA sequence: TGTGCCAGCAGCTCATCCGGGGGGACGAACACCGGGGAGCTGTTTTTT. As protein: CASSSSGGTNTGELFF.

There are a few counts of this clone. The chain has TRBV30 and TRBJ1-6, with D maybe TRBD1 (5 bases). This CDR3 comprises 15 residues. Germline CDR1 and CDR2: GTSNPN and SVGIG (reference sequence). Trimming took off 0 bases at V and 4 bases at J, with 10 bases between the two ends. DNA of the CDR3: TGTGCCTGGAGTGTCTTTGGGGGGTATAATTCACCCCTCCACTTT. The encoded protein is CAWSVFGGYNSPLHF.

The rearrangement uses TRBV6-1 and TRBJ2-3; D uncertain. The CDR3 loop spans 12 amino acids. V was shortened by 10 bases and J by 2 bases, with 10 bases between the two germline ends. Germline CDR1 and CDR2: MNHNS and SASEGT. The CDR3: CATSRSTDTQYF. CDR3 bases: TGTGCCACCTCGCGGTCCACAGATACGCAGTATTTT.

This chain uses TRBV6-1 with TRBJ1-1; maybe TRBD1 (6 bases). Germline CDR1 reads MNHNS; CDR2 reads SASEGT. CDR3 length: 14 residues. V was trimmed by 1 base and J by 4 bases, leaving 10 bases between them. CDR3 region: CASSEGVGGTEAFF. The DNA of the CDR3 is TGTGCCAGCAGTGAAGGGGTAGGGGGCACTGAAGCTTTCTTT.

The chain couples TRBV9 to TRBJ2-5, with D possibly being TRBD2 (6 bases). Per germline, CDR1 SGDLS and CDR2 YYNGEE. The CDR3 extends over 18 amino acids. V gave up 0 bases and J gave up 0 bases, with 18 bases separating them. The DNA of the CDR3 is TGTGCCAGCAGCGTAGGGGGGTTGGGGACTTTGTACCAAGAGACCCAGTACTTC. Protein: CASSVGGLGTLYQETQYF.

The chain employs TRBV30 and TRBJ1-6; no definite D call. Per germline, CDR1 GTSNPN and CDR2 SVGIG (reference sequence). V gave up 0 bases and J gave up 7 bases, with 4 bases separating them. The CDR3 is made up of 12 amino acids. CDR3 nucleotide sequence: TGTGCCTGGAGTGTACTCAATTCACCCCTCCACTTT. This gives the protein CAWSVLNSPLHF.

The chain links TRBV19 to TRBJ2-7; D is unresolved. Germline CDR1 and CDR2: LNHDA and SQIVND (reference sequence). This CDR3 has 15 residues. Trimming cost V 3 bases and J 0 bases, with 12 bases left between them. The CDR3 region has the DNA TGTGCCAGTAGTATGAGAGGCGGCGGCTCCTACGAGCAGTACTTC. Amino acid sequence: CASSMRGGGSYEQYF.

The sample holds one count of this clone. This chain joins TRBV18 and TRBJ1-1; no firm D call. The germline gives CDR1 KGHSH, CDR2 LQKENI. The CDR3 loop spans 17 amino acids. V lost 1 base, J lost 1 base, and 16 bases lay in between. The CDR3: CASSPRAGPLQNTEAFF. CDR3 bases: TGTGCCAGCTCACCACGGGCAGGCCCCCTTCAGAACACTGAAGCTTTCTTT.

The gene calls are TRBV19 and TRBJ1-1; TRBD1 might be the D (6 bases). CDR3 size: 12 residues. The germline gives CDR1 LNHDA, CDR2 SQIVND (reference sequence). Trimming cost V 8 bases and J 1 base, with 8 bases left between them. The CDR3 spells CASFRGNTEAFF. DNA of the CDR3: TGTGCCAGTTTCAGGGGGAACACTGAAGCTTTCTTT.

The chain uses TRBV7-2 and TRBJ2-1; D is possibly TRBD2 (6 bases). Germline V gives CDR1 SGHTA, CDR2 FQGNSA. There are 14 residues in the CDR3. Trimming took 5 bases from V and 3 from J, leaving 11 bases between them. The CDR3 sequence is CASSPGVGYNEQFF. CDR3 nucleotides: TGTGCCAGCAGCCCGGGGGTAGGCTACAATGAGCAGTTCTTC.

This clone was detected only a few times. The chain uses TRBV19 and TRBJ1-2; TRBD1 might be the D (5 bases). V lost 3 bases and J lost 5, with 10 bases in between. CDR3 length equals 13 residues. Looked up from germline, CDR1 is LNHDA and CDR2 is SQIVND (reference sequence). The CDR3 DNA follows: TGTGCCAGTAGTATCGGGGGGAGATATGGCTACACCTTC. Translation: CASSIGGRYGYTF.

In DNA form, the CDR3 reads TGTGCCAGCAGCCAGATGACAGGAACCTACGAGCAGTACTTC. As protein: CASSQMTGTYEQYF. The chain has TRBV7-9 and TRBJ2-7, with D tentatively TRBD1 (6 bases). The CDR3 has 14 amino acids. Trimming took off 5 bases at V and 2 bases at J, with 13 bases between the two ends. Germline CDR1 is SEHNR and CDR2 is FQNEAQ (reference sequence).

The CDR3 nucleotides are TGTGCCAGCTCGGGGGGTTATGGCTACACCTTC. Its translation: CASSGGYGYTF. The chain is built from TRBV27 and TRBJ1-2; D is perhaps TRBD1 (5 bases). Germline CDR1 MNHEY, CDR2 SMNVEV (reference sequence). Trimming shortened V by 8 bases and J by 5 bases, and 9 bases separated the two germline ends. This CDR3 spans 11 amino acids.

This chain links TRBV7-2 with TRBJ1-5; D is uncertain. The CDR3 is 14 residues long. V was clipped by 5 bases and J by 4 bases, with 12 bases between them. Germline V CDR1 and CDR2: SGHTA, FQGNSA. The CDR3 here is CASSLERWNQPQHF. As DNA, the CDR3 is TGTGCCAGCAGCCTAGAGAGATGGAATCAGCCCCAGCATTTT.

The chain links TRBV4-2 to TRBJ2-5, with 13 positions matching TRBD2. J was trimmed by 7 bases and V by 1 base; bases with no gene match: 9. Germline V lookup: CDR1 LGHNA, CDR2 YNFKEQ. This CDR3 has 17 residues. CDR3 in amino acids: CASSQVAGLAGAGTQYF. CDR3 DNA sequence: TGTGCCAGCAGCCAAGTTGCAGGACTAGCGGGAGCCGGGACCCAGTACTTC.

CDR3: CASSESGGDPTYEQYF. The CDR3 nucleotides are TGTGCCAGCAGTGAATCGGGGGGGGATCCCACCTACGAGCAGTACTTC. The chain joins TRBV6-1 to TRBJ2-5; 8 nucleotides agree with TRBD2. The J call is uncertain, as TRBJ2-7 better fits the DNA end. Germline values: CDR1 MNHNS, CDR2 SASEGT. CDR3 size: 16 residues.

This clone was found once. The chain employs TRBV28 and TRBJ2-7, with TRBD2 identical over 12 bases. CDR3 length: 16 amino acids. The J segment lost 0 bases and the V segment lost 3 bases, leaving 3 bases of the junction unmatched. CDR1 and CDR2 from the germline V gene are MDHEN and SYDVKM. This CDR3 is CASSFTSGGSSYEQYF. The CDR3 nucleotides read TGTGCCAGCAGTTTCACTAGCGGGGGGAGCTCCTACGAGCAGTACTTC. The whole variable domain, filled in from reference TRBV28 and TRBJ2-7, reads DVKVTQSSRYLVKRTGEKVFLECVQDMDHENMFWYRQDPGLGLRLIYFSYDVKMKEKGDIPEGYSVSREKKERFSLILESASTNQTSMYLCASSFTSGGSSYEQYFGPGTRLTVT.

This clone was observed a few times. The CDR3 loop is CASSLRGNEKLFF. CDR3 DNA: TGTGCCAGCAGCTTGCGAGGGAATGAAAAACTGTTTTTT. The chain employs TRBV5-5 and TRBJ1-4; no definite D call. Per germline, CDR1 SGHKS and CDR2 YYEKEE (reference sequence). This CDR3 has 13 amino acids. V gave up 1 base and J gave up 5 bases, with 6 bases separating them.

This chain joins TRBV4-3 and TRBJ2-3; 11 bases are shared with TRBD1. This CDR3 has 19 residues. Germline CDR1 reads LGHNA; CDR2 reads YSLEER. The V and J ends lost 1 base and 2 bases, in that order; junction bases with no gene match: 11. CDR3 sequence: CASSQGFGTGGAPTDTQYF. CDR3 nucleotide sequence: TGCGCCAGCAGCCAAGGATTTGGGACAGGGGGTGCCCCCACAGATACGCAGTATTTT.

The chain has TRBV5-4 and TRBJ1-2; D might be TRBD1 (5 bases). The CDR3 has 12 residues. Germline values: CDR1 SGHNT, CDR2 YYREEE (reference sequence). V gave up 6 bases and J gave up 7 bases, with 13 bases separating them. CDR3 nucleotides: TGTGCCAGCACCCCCGGGGGGTTTGGCTACACCTTC. Its protein is CASTPGGFGYTF. Full variable domain (outside the CDR3, taken from reference TRBV5-4 and TRBJ1-2): ETGVTQSPTHLIKTRGQQVTLRCSSQSGHNTVSWYQQALGQGPQFIFQYYREEENGRGNFPPRFSGLQFPNYSSELNVNALELDDSALYLCASTPGGFGYTFGSGTRLTVV.